Following are 17 T cell receptor beta chains from one sample sequenced in a study of cytomegalovirus exposure and HLA in healthy donors. Researchers ran the PCR with 60 Vbeta and 13 Jbeta primers. Clones were sequenced by immunoSEQ multiplex PCR, and TCRdb holds only the in-frame ones, with some missing. Found here are 90,000 to 150,000 clones, 81% of them singletons; the top ten hold 2.2%. Material for sequencing was PBMCs. Every receptor here comes from a woman between 40 and 55 years old in good health and CMV-seronegative.

This chain joins TRBV6-5 and TRBJ1-6; the match to TRBD1 covers 7 bases. The length of the CDR3 is 15 residues. J lost 8 bases, V lost 0 bases, and 4 bases had no gene match. In germline, CDR1 is MNHEY, CDR2 SVGAGI. The CDR3 bases are TGTGCCAGCAGTTACTCGAGGACAGGAGATTCACCCCTCCACTTT. Protein: CASSYSRTGDSPLHF.

This chain joins TRBV5-1 and TRBJ2-3, with 11 nucleotides matching TRBD2. V was clipped by 4 bases and J by 3 bases; unmatched bases: 4. Germline V CDR1 and CDR2: SGHRS, YFSETQ. The CDR3 consists of 15 residues. CDR3 coding DNA: TGCGCCAGCAGCCAACTAGCGGGGGAAACAGATACGCAGTATTTT. It is translated as CASSQLAGETDTQYF.

V and J are TRBV5-1 and TRBJ1-5; D unresolved. V lost 3 bases and J 0 bases, leaving 10 bases between the germline ends. Per germline, CDR1 SGHRS and CDR2 YFSETQ. This CDR3 comprises 15 residues. CDR3 amino acids: CASSSGTDSNQPQHF. The CDR3 DNA follows: TGCGCCAGCAGCTCGGGTACGGATAGCAATCAGCCCCAGCATTTT.

The V and J genes are TRBV11-2 and TRBJ2-7; tentative D call: TRBD2 (6 bases). This CDR3 is built from 15 residues. Germline V lookup: CDR1 SGHAT, CDR2 FQNNGV. Trimming removed 1 base from V and 2 bases from J, with 12 bases in between. The CDR3 nucleotides are TGTGCCAGCAGCTTAGGGGGCGGGGCGACCTACGAGCAGTACTTC. This translates into CASSLGGGATYEQYF.

The V gene is TRBV5-6, the J gene TRBJ2-7; 7 bases map to TRBD1. The germline CDR1 and CDR2 sequences are SGHDT and YYEEEE. J was trimmed by 6 bases and V by 3 bases; bases with no gene match: 6. The CDR3 totals 13 residues. The CDR3 bases are TGTGCCAGCAGCTCTTGGACAGGAGGCGAGCAGTACTTC. Translated, it gives CASSSWTGGEQYF.

The chain has TRBV6-5 and TRBJ2-5, with 10 nucleotides matching TRBD2. V gave up 10 bases and J gave up 10 bases; unmatched junction bases: 12. From germline, CDR1 is MNHEY and CDR2 SVGAGI. This CDR3 contains 13 residues. CDR3 nucleotide sequence: TGTGCCACTAAGCGGGGGGGCCTGGGTGTCCAGTACTTC. It yields the protein CATKRGGLGVQYF.

Concerning this clone itself: The conserved final phenylalanine or tryptophan is absent from the CDR3, which likely points to a read error. The rearrangement joins TRBV9 to TRBJ1-1, with 7 nucleotides matching TRBD1. After removal of 0 bases from V and 3 bases from J, the junction contained 14 bases not matched to a gene. Germline V gene sequence: CDR1 SGDLS, CDR2 YYNGEE. The CDR3 sequence is 18 residues long. The CDR3 protein is CASSVDGTVFSDDTEAFL. The CDR3 DNA reads as TGTGCCAGCAGCGTAGACGGGACAGTGTTTTCGGATGACACTGAAGCTTTCCTT.

The V and J genes are TRBV11-2 and TRBJ2-3, with D uncertain. Between the trimmed V and J ends, which lost 6 bases and 7 bases, there was a span of 17 bases. Germline values: CDR1 SGHAT, CDR2 FQNNGV. CDR3 length: 14 residues. The CDR3 coding sequence is TGTGCCAGCAGAGCGCCTCGTGGTGATCATACGCAGTATTTT. This codes for CASRAPRGDHTQYF.

The chain links TRBV7-6 to TRBJ2-1; 11 bases are a match to TRBD1. There are 14 residues in the CDR3. CDR1 and CDR2 from the germline V gene are SGHVS and FNYEAQ. With V trimmed by 1 base and J by 8 bases, 1 base remained unmatched. DNA of the CDR3: TGTGCCAGCAGCTTAGGGACAGGGGGCGATGAGCAGTTCTTC. It translates to CASSLGTGGDEQFF. The full variable domain, completed using reference TRBV7-6 and TRBJ2-1, is GAGVSQSPRYKVTKRGQDVALRCDPISGHVSLYWYRQALGQGPEFLTYFNYEAQQDKSGLPNDRFSAERPEGSISTLTIQRTEQRDSAMYRCASSLGTGGDEQFFGPGTRLTVL.

The V and J genes are TRBV4-1 and TRBJ1-2; D is possibly TRBD1 (6 bases). V was shortened by 4 bases and J by 8 bases, with 17 bases between the two germline ends. Germline V gene data show CDR1 as MGHRA and CDR2 as YSYEKL. The length of the CDR3 is 14 residues. The CDR3 loop reads CASSPTGMLVGYTF. In DNA form, the CDR3 reads TGCGCCAGCAGCCCGACAGGCATGTTGGTCGGCTACACCTTC.

V gene TRBV6-5 combines with J gene TRBJ2-3; the D is unclear. This CDR3 has 12 residues. CDR1 and CDR2 from the germline V gene are MNHEY and SVGAGI. The V end was cut by 9 bases, the J end by 2 bases, with 9 bases between. CDR3 in DNA: TGTGCCAGTTCCATGTTCACAGATACGCAGTATTTT. Amino acids: CASSMFTDTQYF.

This sequence joins TRBV30 and TRBJ1-1, with D possibly matching TRBD1 (5 bases). V dropped 5 bases and J dropped 0 bases, with 13 bases sitting between them. In germline, CDR1 is GTSNPN, CDR2 SVGIG (reference sequence). The CDR3 has 14 amino acids. In DNA, the CDR3 is TGTGCCTGGGTACACCTAGGGGTGAACACTGAAGCTTTCTTT. This translates into CAWVHLGVNTEAFF. Full variable domain (outside the CDR3, taken from reference TRBV30 and TRBJ1-1): SQTIHQWPATLVQPVGSPLSLECTVEGTSNPNLYWYRQAAGRGLQLLFYSVGIGQISSEVPQNLSASRPQDRQFILSSKKLLLSDSGFYLCAWVHLGVNTEAFFGQGTRLTVV.

The chain is built from TRBV27 and TRBJ2-5; D is ambiguous. The CDR3 spans 13 residues. V was trimmed by 3 bases and J by 5 bases, leaving 10 bases between them. Germline V gives CDR1 MNHEY, CDR2 SMNVEV (reference sequence). The CDR3 DNA sequence: TGTGCCAGCAGTTTTGGTTTAGCTGAGACCCAGTACTTC. Its protein product is CASSFGLAETQYF.

The chain employs TRBV20-1 and TRBJ1-1, with D perhaps TRBD1 (5 bases). V shed 3 bases and J shed 7 bases, with 9 bases lying between them. The germline CDR1 and CDR2 sequences are DFQATT and SNEGSKA (reference sequence). The CDR3 loop spans 11 amino acids. CDR3 nucleotides: TGCAGTGCTAGCGGACAATTTGAAGCTTTCTTT. It translates to CSASGQFEAFF.

The gene calls are TRBV5-1 and TRBJ2-1; 9 positions match TRBD2. Germline V CDR1 and CDR2: SGHRS, YFSETQ. V was pared by 2 bases and J by 8 bases, with 20 bases of the junction left unmatched. The CDR3 covers 19 residues. CDR3: CASSFRLGLIAGEKDEQFF. The CDR3 region has the DNA TGCGCCAGCAGCTTTAGGTTGGGGTTAATAGCGGGGGAGAAGGATGAGCAGTTCTTC.

This chain joins TRBV7-6 and TRBJ1-1; the D is unclear. This CDR3 has 14 amino acids. Per the germline V gene, CDR1 is SGHVS and CDR2 is FNYEAQ. V lost 5 bases to trimming and J lost 1 base, with 11 bases between them. The CDR3 sequence is CASSQPGSNTEAFF. CDR3 nucleotides: TGTGCCAGCAGCCAACCGGGATCGAACACTGAAGCTTTCTTT. The variable domain in full, with the rest retrieved from reference TRBV7-6 and TRBJ1-1, is GAGVSQSPRYKVTKRGQDVALRCDPISGHVSLYWYRQALGQGPEFLTYFNYEAQQDKSGLPNDRFSAERPEGSISTLTIQRTEQRDSAMYRCASSQPGSNTEAFFGQGTRLTVV.

The chain carries TRBV7-7 and TRBJ2-5; 9 positions agree with TRBD2. The germline V gene has CDR1 SSHAT and CDR2 FNYEAQ (reference sequence). The CDR3 has 15 residues. V lost 2 bases to trimming and J lost 4 bases; unmatched junction nucleotides: 5. The CDR3 loop is CASSLQASGAETQYF. As DNA, the CDR3 is TGTGCCAGCAGCTTACAGGCTAGCGGGGCAGAGACCCAGTACTTC. Combining the CDR3 with reference TRBV7-7 and TRBJ2-5 gives the whole variable domain GAGVSQSPRYKVTKRGQDVTLRCDPISSHATLYWYQQALGQGPEFLTYFNYEAQPDKSGLPSDRFSAERPEGSISTLTIQRTEQRDSAMYRCASSLQASGAETQYFGPGTRLLVL.